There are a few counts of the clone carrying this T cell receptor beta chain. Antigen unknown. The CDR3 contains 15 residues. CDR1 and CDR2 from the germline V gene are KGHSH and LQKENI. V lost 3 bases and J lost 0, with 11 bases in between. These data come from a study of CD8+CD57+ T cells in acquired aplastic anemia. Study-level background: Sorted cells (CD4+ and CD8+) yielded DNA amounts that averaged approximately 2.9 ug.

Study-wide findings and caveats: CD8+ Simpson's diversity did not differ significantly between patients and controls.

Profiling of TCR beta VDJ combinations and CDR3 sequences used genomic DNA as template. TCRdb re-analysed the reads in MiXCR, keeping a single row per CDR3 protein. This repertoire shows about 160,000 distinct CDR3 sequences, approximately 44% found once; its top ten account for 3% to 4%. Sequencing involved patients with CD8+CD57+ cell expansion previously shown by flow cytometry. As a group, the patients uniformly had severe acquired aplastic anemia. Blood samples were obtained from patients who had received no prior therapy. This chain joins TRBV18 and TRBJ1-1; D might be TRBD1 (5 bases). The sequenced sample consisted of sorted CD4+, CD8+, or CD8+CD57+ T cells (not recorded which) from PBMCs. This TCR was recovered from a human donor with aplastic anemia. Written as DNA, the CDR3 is TGTGCCAGCTCACCTCCGCCCAGGGTGAACACTGAAGCTTTCTTT. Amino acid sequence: CASSPPPRVNTEAFF.